This T cell receptor (beta chain) was obtained from a study of blood T cell repertoires in COVID-19. Study-wide context: In each case, the material was cDNA or gDNA derived from T cells, B-cell-depleted T cells, or PBMCs.

Repertoires were generated with immunoSEQ multiplex PCR, while TCRdb's copy carries only in-frame clones and drops some. The sample contains some 98,000 clones, roughly 84% of which appear only once. The TCR sequence derives from a man between 60 and 70 years old with acute or convalescent COVID-19. The sample taken for sequencing was peripheral blood.

DNA of the CDR3: TGTGCCAGCTCACCAGCGGCAAAGCTCGCGAACACCGGGGAGCTGTTTTTT. This sequence encodes CASSPAAKLANTGELFF. This chain links TRBV18 with TRBJ2-2; D is unclear. Germline loops: CDR1 KGHSH, CDR2 LQKENI. CDR3 length: 17 amino acids. The ends were cut back, 2 bases at V and 0 bases at J, with 13 bases in the middle.